The source of this TCR beta chain is a study of T cells in Graves' hyperthyroidism and ophthalmopathy. Study details: Peripheral blood specimens were obtained at initial diagnosis, prior to any treatment.

Notes on the study in general: In the blood, most expanded thyroid clonotypes above 0.001 appeared as well. Ophthalmopathy was separated from stable hyperthyroidism by a 13 V-J model.

The source material, RNA transcripts, was used to amplify TCR beta CDR3 regions. The HTBI primer set served for first-round RT-PCR of the TCR CDR3. TCRdb processed the multiplex PCR reads anew with MiXCR; each CDR3 protein has one entry. The sample holds about 500,000 distinct CDR3 sequences, 15% to 20% seen once. Germline-derived CDR1 and CDR2 are SGHRS and YFSETQ. After removal of 1 base from V and 6 bases from J, the junction contained 8 bases not matched to a gene. The CDR3 totals 17 residues. Remarks on this clonotype: Its specificity is unknown.

A lack of ophthalmopathy progression within 18 months defined stable Graves' hyperthyroidism. This sequence joins TRBV5-1 and TRBJ2-1, with 12 bases aligning to TRBD2. The TCR comes from a young woman with Graves' hyperthyroidism. The source material was blood. The CDR3 sequence is CASSLQNLAGGRNEQFF. CDR3 DNA sequence: TGCGCCAGCAGCTTGCAGAACCTAGCGGGGGGGCGCAATGAGCAGTTCTTC.